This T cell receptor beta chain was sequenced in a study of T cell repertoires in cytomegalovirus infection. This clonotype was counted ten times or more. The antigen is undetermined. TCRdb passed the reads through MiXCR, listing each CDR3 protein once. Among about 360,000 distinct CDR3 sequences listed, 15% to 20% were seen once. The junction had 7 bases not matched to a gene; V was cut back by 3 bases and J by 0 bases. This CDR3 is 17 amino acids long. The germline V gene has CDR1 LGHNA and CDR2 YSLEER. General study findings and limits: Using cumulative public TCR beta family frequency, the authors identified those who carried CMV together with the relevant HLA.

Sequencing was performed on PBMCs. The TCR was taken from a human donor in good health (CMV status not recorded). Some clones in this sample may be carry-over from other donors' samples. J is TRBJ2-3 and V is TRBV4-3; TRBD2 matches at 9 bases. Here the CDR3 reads CASSQAPGTSSTDTQYF. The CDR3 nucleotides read TGCGCCAGCAGCCAGGCCCCCGGGACTAGCAGCACAGATACGCAGTATTTT.